The present T cell receptor (beta chain) was sequenced within a study of tumor-infiltrating lymphocytes in primary liver carcinoma. Study as a whole: Sample yields, roughly 3.5 to 7.5 million productive TCRbeta reads, were similar across the tissue types. Study outcomes and limitations: Between tumor regions, pairs overlapped more than tumor-adjacent and tumor-blood pairs did.

Germline V CDR1 and CDR2: LGHNT, FRNRAP. Trimming pared 7 bases from V and 7 bases from J, leaving 19 bases between. The CDR3 is 14 amino acids. Comment on this clonotype: Its antigen is not identified.

Researchers drew blood RNA from unsorted whole blood and extracted germline DNA as well. Starting from approximately 470 ng of total RNA, TCR beta cDNA was produced with a primer in the constant region. Researchers made the TCR beta libraries by running three nested multiplex PCR rounds with slightly modified ARM-PCR. Forward primers for TRBV1-TRBV30 and a C-beta reverse primer served the first two PCR rounds, at about 10 cycles each. TCRdb processed the multiplex PCR reads anew with MiXCR; each CDR3 protein has one entry. The sample lists 300,000 to 400,000 distinct CDR3 sequences, almost 65% seen once, with under 8.5% in the top ten.

The TCR originated in a man in his forties or fifties with primary liver carcinoma and hepatitis B virus infection. The chain combines TRBV12-5 with TRBJ2-5; either TRBD1 or TRBD2 may fit D (6 bases each). The sample consisted of peripheral blood. The CDR3 sequence is CASDRQEYGRTQYF. CDR3 in DNA: TGTGCTAGTGATAGACAGGAGTACGGGAGGACCCAGTACTTC.